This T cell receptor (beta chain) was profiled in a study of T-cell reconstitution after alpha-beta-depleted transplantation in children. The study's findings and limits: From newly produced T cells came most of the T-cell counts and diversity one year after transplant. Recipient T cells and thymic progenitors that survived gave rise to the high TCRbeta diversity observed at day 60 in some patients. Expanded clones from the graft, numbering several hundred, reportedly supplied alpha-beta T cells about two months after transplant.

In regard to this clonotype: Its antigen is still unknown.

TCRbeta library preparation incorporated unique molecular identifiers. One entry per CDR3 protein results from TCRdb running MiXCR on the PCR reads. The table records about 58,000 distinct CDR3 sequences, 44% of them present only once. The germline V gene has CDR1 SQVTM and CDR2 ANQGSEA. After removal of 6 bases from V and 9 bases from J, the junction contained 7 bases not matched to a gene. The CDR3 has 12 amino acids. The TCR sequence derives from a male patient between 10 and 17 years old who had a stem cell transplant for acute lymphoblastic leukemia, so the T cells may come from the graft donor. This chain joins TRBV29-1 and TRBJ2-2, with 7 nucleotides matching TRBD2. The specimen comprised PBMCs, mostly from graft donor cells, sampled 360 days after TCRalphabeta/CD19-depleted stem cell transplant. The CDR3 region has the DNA TGCAGCGTACTAGCGTCCGCCAGGGAGCTGTTTTTT. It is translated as CSVLASARELFF.